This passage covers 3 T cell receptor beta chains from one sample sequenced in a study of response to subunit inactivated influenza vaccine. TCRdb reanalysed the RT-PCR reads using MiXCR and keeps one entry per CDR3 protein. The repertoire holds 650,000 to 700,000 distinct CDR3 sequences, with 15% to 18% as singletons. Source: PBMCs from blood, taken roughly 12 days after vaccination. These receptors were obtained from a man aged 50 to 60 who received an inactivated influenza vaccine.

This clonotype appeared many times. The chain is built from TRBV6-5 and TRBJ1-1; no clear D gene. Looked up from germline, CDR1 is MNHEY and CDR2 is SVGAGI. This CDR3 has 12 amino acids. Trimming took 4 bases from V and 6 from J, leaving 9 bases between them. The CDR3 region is CASSFPGSEAFF. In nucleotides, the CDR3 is TGTGCCAGCAGTTTCCCCGGGTCTGAAGCTTTCTTT.

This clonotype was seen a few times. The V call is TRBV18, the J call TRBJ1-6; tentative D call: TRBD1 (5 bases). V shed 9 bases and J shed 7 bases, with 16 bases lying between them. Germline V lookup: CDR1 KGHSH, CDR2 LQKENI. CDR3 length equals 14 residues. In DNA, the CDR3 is TGTGCCAGTCGAAGGGAGGGGTTCAATTCACCCCTCCACTTT. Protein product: CASRREGFNSPLHF. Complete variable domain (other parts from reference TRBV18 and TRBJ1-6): NAGVMQNPRHLVRRRGQEARLRCSPMKGHSHVYWYRQLPEEGLKFMVYLQKENIIDESGMPKERFSAEFPKEGPSILRIQQVVRGDSAAYFCASRREGFNSPLHFGNGTRLTVT.

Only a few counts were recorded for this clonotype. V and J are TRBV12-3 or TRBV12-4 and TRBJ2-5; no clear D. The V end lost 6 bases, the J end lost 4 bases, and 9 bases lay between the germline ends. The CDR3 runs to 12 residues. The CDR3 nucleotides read TGTGCCAGCAGCCCCGGCATAGAGACCCAGTACTTC. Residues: CASSPGIETQYF.